One and the same sample provided the 9 T cell receptor beta chains below, sequenced in a study of blood T cell repertoires in COVID-19 (dated by TCRdb to the early 2020s). Libraries were built with the immunoSEQ multiplex PCR assay. Here the immuneACCESS table is served through TCRdb, limited to in-frame sequences with V and J called. Missing clones are a known gap in these copies; in checked studies unresolved V genes cover under half, and the rest lacks a known reason. The sample includes roughly 65,000 clones, with 60% to 85% observed a single time. Together, the top ten hold roughly 20% of the sample. The sample was peripheral blood. These receptors originate from a human donor in a cohort sampled during active COVID-19.

The chain joins TRBV28 to TRBJ2-7; 9 positions match TRBD2. This CDR3 comprises 20 residues. V dropped 7 bases and J dropped 0; count of bases not matched to a gene: 22. Germline CDR1 and CDR2: MDHEN and SYDVKM. The CDR3 sequence: CASNLRGSSGVLLPSYEQYF. Written as DNA, the CDR3 is TGTGCCAGCAACCTCCGTGGGTCTAGCGGGGTACTTTTACCCTCCTACGAGCAGTACTTC.

This sequence joins TRBV4-2 and TRBJ2-4; D perhaps matches TRBD2 (5 bases). Germline CDR1 and CDR2: LGHNA and YNFKEQ. The CDR3 is 15 amino acids. Trimming took off 4 bases at V and 0 bases at J, with 10 bases between the two ends. The CDR3 coding sequence is TGTGCCAGCAGCCCCGGGGTCCTAGCCAAAAACATTCAGTACTTC. It translates to CASSPGVLAKNIQYF.

This clone was seen more than once but under ten times. The V and J genes are TRBV5-4 and TRBJ1-5, with D uncertain. This CDR3 region has 14 residues. Germline CDR1 reads SGHNT; CDR2 reads YYREEE (reference sequence). Trimming removed 0 bases at V and 1 base at J, with 5 bases between. The CDR3 bases are TGTGCCAGCAGCTTGGCAGGCAGCAATCAGCCCCAGCATTTT. It encodes CASSLAGSNQPQHF.

This clone was found once. The V call is TRBV15, the J call TRBJ2-5; 7 bases align to TRBD2. This CDR3 is 14 amino acids long. J was trimmed by 0 bases and V by 11 bases; bases with no gene match: 9. Germline-derived CDR1 and CDR2 are LNHNV and YYDKDF (reference sequence). The CDR3 DNA reads TGTGCCGCCAATTCGGGAGGAAACCAAGAGACCCAGTACTTC. As protein: CAANSGGNQETQYF.

This chain uses TRBV7-2 with TRBJ2-5, with D possibly being TRBD2 (6 bases). The CDR3 covers 15 residues. Germline CDR1 and CDR2: SGHTA and FQGNSA. Trimming took 5 bases from V and 1 from J, leaving 14 bases between them. The CDR3, as DNA: TGTGCCAGCAGCCCCCGCGGAGGGCCCCAAGAGACCCAGTACTTC. This sequence encodes CASSPRGGPQETQYF.

The chain employs TRBV7-2 and TRBJ2-3; tentatively, D is TRBD2 (5 bases). The germline CDR1 and CDR2 sequences are SGHTA and FQGNSA. CDR3 length: 13 amino acids. Trimming removed 5 bases at V and 5 bases at J, with 11 bases between. This CDR3 reads CASSAGNKDTQYF. DNA for the CDR3: TGTGCCAGCAGCGCCGGGAACAAAGATACGCAGTATTTT.

The rearrangement uses TRBV4-1 and TRBJ2-2, with 11 bases matching TRBD1. Germline-derived CDR1 and CDR2 are MGHRA and YSYEKL. Unmatched junction bases numbered 1, after V lost 4 bases and J lost 6 bases. The CDR3 extends over 14 amino acids. CDR3 loop: CASSPDRGPGELFF. As DNA, the CDR3 is TGCGCCAGCAGCCCGGACAGGGGGCCCGGGGAGCTGTTTTTT.

The V gene is TRBV6-4, the J gene TRBJ2-3; no clear D. The germline V and J ends were trimmed by 0 bases and 0 bases, with 7 bases remaining between them. The CDR3 sequence is 15 residues long. Germline CDR1 MRHNA, CDR2 SNTAGT. The CDR3 spells CASSDSPGSTDTQYF. The CDR3 region has the DNA TGTGCCAGCAGTGACTCCCCAGGAAGCACAGATACGCAGTATTTT.

This chain uses TRBV4-1 with TRBJ2-7; a possible D gene is TRBD1 (5 bases). The CDR3 runs 14 residues. With 6 bases removed from V and 2 bases from J, the gap between germline ends came to 14 bases. Germline lookup yields CDR1 MGHRA and CDR2 YSYEKL. The CDR3: CASSPQEGTYEQYF. The DNA of the CDR3 is TGCGCCAGCAGTCCACAGGAAGGGACCTACGAGCAGTACTTC.